The 27 T cell receptor beta chains listed next were all sequenced from one sample in a study of shared T cell receptors in the human thymus. Clones were read by immunoSEQ multiplex PCR, and TCRdb kept only the in-frame ones, dropping some. The table has 720,000 or so clones, 70% to 90% seen once. The data were also submitted as part of a second study, on human thymus T cells.

Sequenced input: thymocytes. The receptors shown here come from a girl under three years old with a congenital heart defect.

This chain joins TRBV5-1 and TRBJ2-1, with 10 bases fitting TRBD2. The V and J ends lost 0 bases and 4 bases, in that order; junction bases with no gene match: 4. From germline, CDR1 is SGHRS and CDR2 YFSETQ. The CDR3 length is 16 residues. CDR3 coding DNA: TGCGCCAGCAGCTTGGGAACTAGCGGGGAGTACAATGAGCAGTTCTTC. It translates to CASSLGTSGEYNEQFF.

This sequence joins TRBV20-1 and TRBJ1-4; D uncertain. The CDR3 runs to 8 residues. V was shortened by 5 bases and J by 11 bases, with 3 bases between the two germline ends. The germline gives CDR1 DFQATT, CDR2 SNEGSKA (reference sequence). The chain's CDR3 is CSAYKLFF. The CDR3, as DNA: TGCAGTGCTTATAAACTGTTTTTT.

This clone was observed a handful of times. V usage is TRBV4-1 and J usage is TRBJ2-4; 9 positions agree with TRBD2. The CDR3 loop spans 21 amino acids. With V trimmed by 0 bases and J by 0 bases, 15 bases remained unmatched. Germline V lookup: CDR1 MGHRA, CDR2 YSYEKL. The CDR3 is CASSQDEERSGGEIAKNIQYF. In DNA form, the CDR3 reads TGCGCCAGCAGCCAAGATGAGGAACGTAGCGGGGGAGAGATAGCCAAAAACATTCAGTACTTC.

V gene TRBV11-2 combines with J gene TRBJ2-5; D is perhaps TRBD2 (5 bases). Germline lookup yields CDR1 SGHAT and CDR2 FQNNGV. The CDR3 length is 15 residues. Trimming removed 3 bases at V and 7 bases at J, with 18 bases between. For the CDR3, the DNA is TGTGCCAGCAGCTTCCTTGCGGGCGACCTGGGGACCCAGTACTTC. Translated, it gives CASSFLAGDLGTQYF.

J is TRBJ2-1 and V is TRBV10-3, with TRBD2 matching over 10 bases. The CDR3 consists of 14 residues. Germline-derived CDR1 and CDR2 are ENHRY and SYGVKD. V gave up 8 bases and J gave up 3 bases; unmatched junction bases: 4. CDR3 amino acids: CAILSGGDYNEQFF. The CDR3 nucleotides read TGTGCCATCCTGAGCGGGGGGGACTACAATGAGCAGTTCTTC.

This chain uses TRBV6-1 with TRBJ1-1; D may be TRBD1 (5 bases). Germline V lookup: CDR1 MNHNS, CDR2 SASEGT. V was clipped by 4 bases and J by 3 bases, with 9 bases between them. The CDR3 has 13 residues. CDR3 residues: CASSGGVHTEAFF. The CDR3 region has the DNA TGTGCCAGCAGTGGGGGGGTCCACACTGAAGCTTTCTTT.

This chain connects TRBV19 to TRBJ2-3; 8 nucleotides agree with TRBD1. Per germline, CDR1 LNHDA and CDR2 SQIVND (reference sequence). After removal of 3 bases from V and 5 bases from J, the junction contained 7 bases not matched to a gene. This CDR3 is built from 15 residues. The DNA for the CDR3 is TGTGCCAGTAGTATTTTGGGACAGGCCGGAGATACGCAGTATTTT. The encoded protein is CASSILGQAGDTQYF.

The chain is built from TRBV7-2 and TRBJ1-1, with a weak D call TRBD1 (5 bases). V lost 2 bases, J lost 3 bases, and 10 bases lay in between. This CDR3 contains 14 residues. Germline V gene lookup returns CDR1 SGHTA and CDR2 FQGNSA. CDR3 nucleotide sequence: TGTGCCAGCAGCTTAAGTATGGGGCACACTGAAGCTTTCTTT. Translation: CASSLSMGHTEAFF.

V gene TRBV28 combines with J gene TRBJ2-7; TRBD1 aligns across 7 bases. The CDR3 sequence is 14 residues long. The junction had 4 bases not matched to a gene; V was cut back by 5 bases and J by 0 bases. Germline lookup yields CDR1 MDHEN and CDR2 SYDVKM. CDR3: CASSRQGSSYEQYF. CDR3 DNA: TGTGCCAGCAGTCGACAGGGTAGCTCCTACGAGCAGTACTTC.

The chain joins TRBV27 to TRBJ1-2; D might be TRBD1 (5 bases). The CDR3 has 14 amino acids. Trimming cost V 1 base and J 3 bases, with 9 bases left between them. Germline loops: CDR1 MNHEY, CDR2 SMNVEV (reference sequence). The chain's CDR3 is CASSLFGGDYGYTF. Written as DNA, the CDR3 is TGTGCCAGCAGTTTATTCGGGGGGGACTATGGCTACACCTTC.

The genes are TRBV5-1 and TRBJ2-7, with 9 bases fitting TRBD2. CDR3 size: 15 residues. Germline CDR1 SGHRS, CDR2 YFSETQ. J lost 7 bases, V lost 0 bases, and 8 bases had no gene match. For the CDR3, the DNA is TGCGCCAGCAGCTTGGGGGCGGGGGGGGCCGGGGAGCAGTACTTC. Its translation: CASSLGAGGAGEQYF.

The V call is TRBV14, the J call TRBJ2-3, with TRBD2 matching over 9 bases. J gave up 6 bases and V 4 bases, and 11 bases lay outside the gene matches. Looked up from germline, CDR1 is SGHDN and CDR2 is FVKESK. The CDR3 totals 16 residues. The CDR3 DNA is TGTGCCAGCAGCCCCAGGGGCGGGGGGGCCACGGATACGCAGTATTTT. It specifies CASSPRGGGATDTQYF. The variable domain in full, with the rest retrieved from reference TRBV14 and TRBJ2-3, is EAGVTQFPSHSVIEKGQTVTLRCDPISGHDNLYWYRRVMGKEIKFLLHFVKESKQDESGMPNNRFLAERTGGTYSTLKVQPAELEDSGVYFCASSPRGGGATDTQYFGPGTRLTVL.

The chain has TRBV9 and TRBJ2-5; 11 bases fit TRBD2. The germline gives CDR1 SGDLS, CDR2 YYNGEE. There are 15 residues in the CDR3. J was trimmed by 5 bases and V by 3 bases; bases with no gene match: 6. The CDR3 nucleotides read TGTGCCAGCAGCGGTAGCGGGGGGGCCTCCGAGACCCAGTACTTC. Its protein product is CASSGSGGASETQYF. Filled out from reference TRBV9 and TRBJ2-5, the complete variable domain reads DSGVTQTPKHLITATGQRVTLRCSPRSGDLSVYWYQQSLDQGLQFLIQYYNGEERAKGNILERFSAQQFPDLHSELNLSSLELGDSALYFCASSGSGGASETQYFGPGTRLLVL.

The CDR3 DNA sequence: TGTGCCAGCAGCTATGCCGGGACAGGGGAATTGGAAGGCCTAGGTAATGAGCAGTTCTTC. The encoded protein is CASSYAGTGELEGLGNEQFF. V usage is TRBV27 and J usage is TRBJ2-1, with TRBD1 identical over 10 bases. The CDR3 consists of 20 residues. The trim removed 6 bases at V and 7 bases at J, leaving 24 bases unmatched. Germline CDR1 reads MNHEY; CDR2 reads SMNVEV (reference sequence).

This chain links TRBV5-1 with TRBJ2-3; 8 bases are shared with TRBD1. Losses at the gene ends were 5 bases for V and 3 bases for J; bases not matched to a gene: 8. Germline lookup yields CDR1 SGHRS and CDR2 YFSETQ. The CDR3 is 15 residues long. The CDR3 region has the DNA TGCGCCAGCAGTCCCTCCAGGGGGCGTACAGATACGCAGTATTTT. This encodes CASSPSRGRTDTQYF.

This chain connects TRBV7-2 to TRBJ1-2; D may be TRBD1 (6 bases). V gave up 2 bases and J gave up 10 bases, with 20 bases separating them. This CDR3 region has 15 residues. Germline CDR1 SGHTA, CDR2 FQGNSA. In DNA form, the CDR3 reads TGTGCCAGCAGCTTAAAAGGGGGTACAGGTTGTTTCTACACCTTC. This gives the protein CASSLKGGTGCFYTF.

The V and J genes are TRBV6-1 and TRBJ2-7, with 8 bases fitting TRBD2. The germline V gene has CDR1 MNHNS and CDR2 SASEGT. V gave up 2 bases and J gave up 2 bases; unmatched junction bases: 5. There are 15 residues in the CDR3. CDR3 nucleotide sequence: TGTGCCAGCAGTGAATTTGCGGGGGGCCCCTACGAGCAGTACTTC. Protein sequence: CASSEFAGGPYEQYF.

Here the CDR3 DNA reads TGTGCCAGCAACCTAGTCCCCGCAGATACGCAGTATTTT. Its translation: CASNLVPADTQYF. The chain carries TRBV7-9 and TRBJ2-3; unclear D gene. Trimming left V 7 bases short and J 4 bases short, with 12 bases between. This CDR3 region has 13 residues. Germline V gene lookup returns CDR1 SEHNR and CDR2 FQNEAQ (reference sequence).

This chain links TRBV5-8 with TRBJ1-1; maybe TRBD1 (5 bases). The CDR3 length is 14 residues. Looked up from germline, CDR1 is SGHTS and CDR2 is YDEGEE. V lost 2 bases, J lost 7 bases, and 15 bases lay in between. CDR3 residues: CASSLRGLAYEAFF. In DNA, the CDR3 is TGTGCCAGCAGCTTACGGGGACTGGCCTATGAAGCTTTCTTT.

V and J are TRBV18 and TRBJ1-5; D may be TRBD1 (6 bases). CDR1 is KGHSH, CDR2 LQKENI, per germline. V dropped 3 bases and J dropped 0 bases, with 12 bases sitting between them. The CDR3 runs 16 residues. The CDR3 region is CASSPPGTYSNQPQHF. CDR3 nucleotides: TGTGCCAGCTCACCTCCTGGGACATATAGCAATCAGCCCCAGCATTTT.

This chain connects TRBV5-8 to TRBJ1-4; no reliable D call. The ends were cut back, 1 base at V and 12 bases at J, with 10 bases in the middle. The CDR3 spans 12 residues. From germline, CDR1 is SGHTS and CDR2 YDEGEE. For the CDR3, the DNA is TGTGCCAGCAGCTTGCCCCGCCCGGAACTGTTTTTT. It codes for CASSLPRPELFF.

This clone was counted a few times. This rearrangement joins TRBV5-4 to TRBJ2-1, with a possible D match to TRBD1 (6 bases). Germline-derived CDR1 and CDR2 are SGHNT and YYREEE (reference sequence). This CDR3 region has 15 residues. V lost 3 bases, J lost 7 bases, and 17 bases lay in between. CDR3 loop: CASSSTGGGLNEQFF. Here the CDR3 DNA reads TGTGCCAGCAGCTCGACAGGCGGCGGCTTAAATGAGCAGTTCTTC. The complete variable domain, with remaining parts taken from reference TRBV5-4 and TRBJ2-1, reads ETGVTQSPTHLIKTRGQQVTLRCSSQSGHNTVSWYQQALGQGPQFIFQYYREEENGRGNFPPRFSGLQFPNYSSELNVNALELDDSALYLCASSSTGGGLNEQFFGPGTRLTVL.

The count of this clone is one. The rearrangement uses TRBV5-1 and TRBJ2-1; 9 nucleotides match TRBD1. J lost 2 bases, V lost 5 bases, and 5 bases had no gene match. The germline V gene has CDR1 SGHRS and CDR2 YFSETQ. This CDR3 is 15 amino acids long. The CDR3, as DNA: TGCGCCAGCAGGTCGGGACAGGGAACCTACAATGAGCAGTTCTTC. This gives the protein CASRSGQGTYNEQFF. The variable domain in full, with the rest retrieved from reference TRBV5-1 and TRBJ2-1, is KAGVTQTPRYLIKTRGQQVTLSCSPISGHRSVSWYQQTPGQGLQFLFEYFSETQRNKGNFPGRFSGRQFSNSRSEMNVSTLELGDSALYLCASRSGQGTYNEQFFGPGTRLTVL.

This clone was seen once. J is TRBJ1-5 and V is TRBV2; D unclear. The V end was cut by 2 bases, the J end by 2 bases, with 16 bases between. Germline V gene lookup returns CDR1 SNHLY and CDR2 FYNNEI. The CDR3 is made up of 17 amino acids. The CDR3 is CASSEFVRVLCNQPQHF. CDR3 DNA sequence: TGTGCCAGCAGTGAATTCGTCCGAGTCCTGTGCAATCAGCCCCAGCATTTT.

The chain has TRBV5-4 and TRBJ2-5, with D possibly being TRBD2 (5 bases). The V gene lost 1 base and the J gene lost 1 base, with 14 bases spanning the gap. Germline lookup yields CDR1 SGHNT and CDR2 YYREEE (reference sequence). The CDR3 is made up of 16 amino acids. The CDR3 protein is CASSLRLEGCQETQYF. DNA of the CDR3: TGTGCCAGCAGCTTGAGGTTAGAGGGCTGCCAAGAGACCCAGTACTTC.

This rearrangement joins TRBV9 to TRBJ1-2; TRBD1 aligns across 9 bases. Germline assignment: CDR1 SGDLS and CDR2 YYNGEE. The trim removed 3 bases at V and 4 bases at J, leaving 10 bases unmatched. The CDR3 consists of 16 residues. The CDR3 loop is CASSAGTGFSGYGYTF. The CDR3 DNA sequence: TGTGCCAGCAGCGCAGGGACAGGGTTTAGTGGCTATGGCTACACCTTC.

The chain recombines TRBV7-3 with TRBJ2-7; 9 positions agree with TRBD1. From germline, CDR1 is SGHTA and CDR2 FQGTGA. The CDR3 covers 17 residues. V gave up 4 bases and J gave up 6 bases; unmatched junction bases: 16. CDR3 nucleotides: TGTGCCAGCAGCTCGACCCGGGACAGGGCTAGGGGGGCCGAGCAGTACTTC. It encodes CASSSTRDRARGAEQYF.